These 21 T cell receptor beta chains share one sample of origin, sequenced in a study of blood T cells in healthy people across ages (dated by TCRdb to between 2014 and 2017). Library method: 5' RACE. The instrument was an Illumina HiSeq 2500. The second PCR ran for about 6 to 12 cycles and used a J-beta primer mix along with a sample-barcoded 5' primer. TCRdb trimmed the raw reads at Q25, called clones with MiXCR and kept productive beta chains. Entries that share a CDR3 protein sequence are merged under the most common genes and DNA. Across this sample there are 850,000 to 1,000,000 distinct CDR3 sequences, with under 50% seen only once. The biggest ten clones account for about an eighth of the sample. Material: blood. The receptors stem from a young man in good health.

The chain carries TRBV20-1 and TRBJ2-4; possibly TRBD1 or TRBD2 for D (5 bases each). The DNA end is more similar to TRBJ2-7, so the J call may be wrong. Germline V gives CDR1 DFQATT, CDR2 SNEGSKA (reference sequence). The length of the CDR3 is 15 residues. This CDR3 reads CSASPGTLRYFEQYF. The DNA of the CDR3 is TGCAGTGCTAGCCCCGGGACCCTTAGGTACTTCGAGCAGTACTTC.

Written as DNA, the CDR3 is TGTGCCAGCAGTGAACGCGGCACTAACTATGGCTACACCTTC. This gives the protein CASSERGTNYGYTF. J is TRBJ1-2 and V is TRBV2; unclear D gene. The germline gives CDR1 SNHLY, CDR2 FYNNEI. Trimming removed 2 bases at V and 0 bases at J, with 7 bases between. The CDR3 loop spans 14 amino acids.

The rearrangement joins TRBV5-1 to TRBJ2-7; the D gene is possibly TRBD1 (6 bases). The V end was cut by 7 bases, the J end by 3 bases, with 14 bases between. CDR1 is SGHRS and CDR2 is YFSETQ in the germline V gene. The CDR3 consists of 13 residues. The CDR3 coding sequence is TGCGCCAGCGCACAGGGCGGCGGCTACGAGCAGTACTTC. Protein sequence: CASAQGGGYEQYF. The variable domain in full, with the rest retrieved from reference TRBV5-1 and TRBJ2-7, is KAGVTQTPRYLIKTRGQQVTLSCSPISGHRSVSWYQQTPGQGLQFLFEYFSETQRNKGNFPGRFSGRQFSNSRSEMNVSTLELGDSALYLCASAQGGGYEQYFGPGTRLTVT.

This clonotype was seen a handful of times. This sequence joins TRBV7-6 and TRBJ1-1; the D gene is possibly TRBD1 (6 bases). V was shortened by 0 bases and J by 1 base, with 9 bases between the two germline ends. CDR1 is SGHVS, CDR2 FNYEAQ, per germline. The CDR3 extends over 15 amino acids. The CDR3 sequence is CASSLATGSNTEAFF. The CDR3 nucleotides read TGTGCCAGCAGCTTAGCGACAGGCTCGAACACTGAAGCTTTCTTT. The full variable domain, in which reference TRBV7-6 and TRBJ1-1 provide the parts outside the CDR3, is GAGVSQSPRYKVTKRGQDVALRCDPISGHVSLYWYRQALGQGPEFLTYFNYEAQQDKSGLPNDRFSAERPEGSISTLTIQRTEQRDSAMYRCASSLATGSNTEAFFGQGTRLTVV.

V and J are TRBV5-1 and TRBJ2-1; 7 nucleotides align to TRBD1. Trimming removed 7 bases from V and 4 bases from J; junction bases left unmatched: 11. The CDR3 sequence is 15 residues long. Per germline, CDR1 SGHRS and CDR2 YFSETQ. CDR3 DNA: TGCGCCAGCGTAACCGTGACAGGGCAGTACAATGAGCAGTTCTTC. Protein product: CASVTVTGQYNEQFF.

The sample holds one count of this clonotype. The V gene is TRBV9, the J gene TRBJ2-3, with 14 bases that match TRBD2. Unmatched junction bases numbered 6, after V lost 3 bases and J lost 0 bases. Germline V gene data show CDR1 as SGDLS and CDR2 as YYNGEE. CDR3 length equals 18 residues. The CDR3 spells CASSAGLAGGLSTDTQYF. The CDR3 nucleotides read TGTGCCAGCAGCGCAGGACTAGCGGGGGGCCTTAGCACAGATACGCAGTATTTT. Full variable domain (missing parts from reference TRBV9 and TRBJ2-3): DSGVTQTPKHLITATGQRVTLRCSPRSGDLSVYWYQQSLDQGLQFLIQYYNGEERAKGNILERFSAQQFPDLHSELNLSSLELGDSALYFCASSAGLAGGLSTDTQYFGPGTRLTVL.

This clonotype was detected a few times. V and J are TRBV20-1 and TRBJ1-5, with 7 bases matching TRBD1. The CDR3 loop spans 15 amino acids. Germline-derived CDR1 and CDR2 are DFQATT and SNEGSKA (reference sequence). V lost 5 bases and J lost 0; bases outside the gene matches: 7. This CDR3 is CSAGATGNSNQPQHF. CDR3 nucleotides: TGCAGTGCTGGAGCGACAGGGAATAGCAATCAGCCCCAGCATTTT.

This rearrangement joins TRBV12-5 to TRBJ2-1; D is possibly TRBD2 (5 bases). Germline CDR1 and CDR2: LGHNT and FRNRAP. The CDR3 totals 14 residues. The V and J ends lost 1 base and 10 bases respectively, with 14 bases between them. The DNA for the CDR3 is TGTGCTAGTGGTTTGGGGACGGGGTTTTCGGAGCAGTTCTTC. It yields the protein CASGLGTGFSEQFF. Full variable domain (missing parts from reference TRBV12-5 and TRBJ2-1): DARVTQTPRHKVTEMGQEVTMRCQPILGHNTVFWYRQTMMQGLELLAYFRNRAPLDDSGMPKDRFSAEMPDATLATLKIQPSEPRDSAVYFCASGLGTGFSEQFFGPGTRLTVL.

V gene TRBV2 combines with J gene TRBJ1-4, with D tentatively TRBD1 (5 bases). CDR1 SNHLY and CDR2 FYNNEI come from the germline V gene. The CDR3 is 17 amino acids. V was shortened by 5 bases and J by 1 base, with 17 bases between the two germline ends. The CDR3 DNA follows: TGTGCCAGCAGTAGAAGGGACTCCGCTTTAACTAATGAAAAACTGTTTTTT. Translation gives CASSRRDSALTNEKLFF.

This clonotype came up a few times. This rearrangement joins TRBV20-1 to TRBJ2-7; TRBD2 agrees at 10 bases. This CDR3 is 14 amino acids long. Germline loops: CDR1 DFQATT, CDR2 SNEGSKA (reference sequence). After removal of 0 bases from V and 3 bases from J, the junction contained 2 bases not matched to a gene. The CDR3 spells CSARETSGYYEQYF. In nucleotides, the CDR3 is TGCAGTGCTAGAGAGACTAGCGGGTACTACGAGCAGTACTTC.

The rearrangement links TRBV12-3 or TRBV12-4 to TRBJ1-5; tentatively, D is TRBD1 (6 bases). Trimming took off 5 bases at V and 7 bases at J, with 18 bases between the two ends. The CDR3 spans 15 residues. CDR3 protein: CASSPPGGAGQPQHF. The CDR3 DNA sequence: TGTGCCAGCAGTCCTCCGGGGGGGGCCGGGCAGCCCCAGCATTTT.

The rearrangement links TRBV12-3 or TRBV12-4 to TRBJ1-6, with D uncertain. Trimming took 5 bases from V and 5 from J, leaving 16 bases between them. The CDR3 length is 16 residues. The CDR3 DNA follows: TGTGCCAGCAGTGCCTGGGCCCTCGGAGATAATTCACCCCTCCACTTT. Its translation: CASSAWALGDNSPLHF.

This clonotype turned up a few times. CDR3 in amino acids: CASSPRTAGPSTDTQYF. Here the CDR3 DNA reads TGTGCCAGCAGCCCCCGGACGGCAGGTCCTAGCACAGATACGCAGTATTTT. The chain has TRBV11-3 and TRBJ2-3; the D is unclear. Per germline, CDR1 SGHNT and CDR2 YENEEA. The ends were cut back, 5 bases at V and 0 bases at J, with 18 bases in the middle. This CDR3 contains 17 residues.

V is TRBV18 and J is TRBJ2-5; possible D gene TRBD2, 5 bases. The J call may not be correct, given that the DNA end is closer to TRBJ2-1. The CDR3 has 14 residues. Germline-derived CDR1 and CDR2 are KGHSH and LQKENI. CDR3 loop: CASSLSDSQETQFF. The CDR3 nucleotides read TGTGCCAGCTCACTCTCGGACTCGCAAGAGACCCAGTTCTTC.

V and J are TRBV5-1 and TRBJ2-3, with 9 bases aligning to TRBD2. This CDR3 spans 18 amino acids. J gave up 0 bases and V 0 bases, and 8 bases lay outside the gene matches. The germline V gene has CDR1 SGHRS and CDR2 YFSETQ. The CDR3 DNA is TGCGCCAGCAGCTTGGATGGCGGGGGGGTCCCTAGCACAGATACGCAGTATTTT. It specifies CASSLDGGGVPSTDTQYF.

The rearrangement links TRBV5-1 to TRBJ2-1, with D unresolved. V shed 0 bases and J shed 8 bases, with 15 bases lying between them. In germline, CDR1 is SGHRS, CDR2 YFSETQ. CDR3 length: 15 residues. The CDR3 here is CASSLAQRSRDEQFF. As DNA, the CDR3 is TGCGCCAGCAGCTTGGCCCAAAGGAGTAGGGATGAGCAGTTCTTC.

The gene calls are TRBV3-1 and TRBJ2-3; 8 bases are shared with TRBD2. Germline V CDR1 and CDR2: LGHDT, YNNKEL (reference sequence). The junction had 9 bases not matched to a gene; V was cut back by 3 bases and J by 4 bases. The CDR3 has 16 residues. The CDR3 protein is CASSHGVGRGADTQYF. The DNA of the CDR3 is TGTGCCAGCAGCCATGGGGTTGGGCGGGGGGCAGATACGCAGTATTTT.

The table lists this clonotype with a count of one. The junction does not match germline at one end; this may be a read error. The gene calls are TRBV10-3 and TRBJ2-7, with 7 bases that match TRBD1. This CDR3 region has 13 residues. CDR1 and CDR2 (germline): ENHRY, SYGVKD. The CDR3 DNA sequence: TGTGCCGTCAGTTTCGGGACAGAGAGGGAGCAGTACTTC. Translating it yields CAVSFGTEREQYF.

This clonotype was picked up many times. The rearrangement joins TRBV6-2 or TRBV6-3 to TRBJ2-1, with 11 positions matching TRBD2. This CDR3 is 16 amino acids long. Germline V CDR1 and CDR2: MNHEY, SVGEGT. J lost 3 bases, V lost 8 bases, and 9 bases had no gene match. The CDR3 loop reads CASRPGLAVGYNEQFF. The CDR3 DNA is TGTGCCAGCCGACCGGGACTAGCGGTGGGCTACAATGAGCAGTTCTTC.

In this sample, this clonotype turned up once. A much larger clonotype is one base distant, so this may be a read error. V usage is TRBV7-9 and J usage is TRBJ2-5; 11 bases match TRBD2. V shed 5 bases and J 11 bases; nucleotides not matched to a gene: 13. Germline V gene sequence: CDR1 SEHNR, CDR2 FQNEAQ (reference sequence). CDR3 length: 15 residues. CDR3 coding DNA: TGTGCCAGCAGCACTAGCGGGGGCAGCGGGAATGAGCAGTACTTC. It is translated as CASSTSGGSGNEQYF.

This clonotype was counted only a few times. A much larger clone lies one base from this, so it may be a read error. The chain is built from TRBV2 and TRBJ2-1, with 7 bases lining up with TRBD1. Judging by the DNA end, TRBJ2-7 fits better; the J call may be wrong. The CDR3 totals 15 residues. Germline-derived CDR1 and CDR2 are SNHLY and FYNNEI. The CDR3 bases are TGTGCCAGCAGTGTTGAGGGGGCGCGGTACAATGAGCAGTACTTC. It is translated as CASSVEGARYNEQYF.